These 18 T cell receptor beta chains were all obtained from the same sample, sequenced in a study of shared clonotypes between healthy human individuals. Assay used: immunoSEQ multiplex PCR; TCRdb lists only in-frame clones, some missing. The sample consists of 800,000 to 1,200,000 clones, approximately 80% of them appearing once. The sample taken for sequencing was memory CD4+ T cells from PBMCs. Subset indicated: CD45RA-negative fraction. These receptors all come from a man aged 18 to 30 in good health. Some clones in this sample may be carry-over from other donors' samples.

The chain joins TRBV14 to TRBJ2-1; 8 nucleotides align to TRBD2. Germline assignment: CDR1 SGHDN and CDR2 FVKESK. The length of the CDR3 is 16 residues. V lost 1 base, J lost 1 base, and 3 bases stayed unmatched. DNA for the CDR3: TGTGCCAGCAGCCAAGCCCGCGGGAGGTCCTACAATGAGCAGTTCTTC. Its protein is CASSQARGRSYNEQFF.

J is TRBJ1-1 and V is TRBV19; TRBD1 matches 8 bases. The J segment lost 5 bases and the V segment lost 5 bases, leaving 10 bases of the junction unmatched. Germline assignment: CDR1 LNHDA and CDR2 SQIVND (reference sequence). The CDR3 is 15 residues long. CDR3 amino acids: CASSGTTGGRTEAFF. Written as DNA, the CDR3 is TGTGCCAGTAGTGGGACAACAGGGGGGAGGACTGAAGCTTTCTTT.

On this clone: The same CDR3 is also encoded by other DNA sequences in this sample. The chain couples TRBV5-4 to TRBJ2-7; 11 bases fit TRBD2. V was clipped by 4 bases and J by 2 bases; unmatched bases: 5. The CDR3 length is 15 residues. Germline values: CDR1 SGHNT, CDR2 YYREEE (reference sequence). CDR3 nucleotides: TGTGCCAGCAGCCTCGGACTAGCGGGTACCTACGAGCAGTACTTC. The encoded protein is CASSLGLAGTYEQYF.

The chain combines TRBV7-2 with TRBJ1-2; D not certain. V gave up 5 bases and J gave up 2 bases, with 9 bases separating them. CDR3 length: 13 amino acids. CDR1 SGHTA and CDR2 FQGNSA come from the germline V gene. DNA of the CDR3: TGTGCCAGCAGCCGACGGGGAAACTATGGCTACACCTTC. Translating gives CASSRRGNYGYTF.

The chain is built from TRBV5-1 and TRBJ1-4, with TRBD1 matching over 9 bases. Per the germline V gene, CDR1 is SGHRS and CDR2 is YFSETQ. V dropped 4 bases and J dropped 7; count of bases not matched to a gene: 8. The CDR3 loop spans 15 amino acids. The CDR3 loop reads CASSKTGGYFEKLFF. The DNA of the CDR3 is TGCGCCAGCAGCAAGACAGGGGGTTACTTTGAAAAACTGTTTTTT.

In this sample, this clone turned up a few times. The chain uses TRBV5-4 and TRBJ2-7; perhaps D is TRBD1 or TRBD2 (5 bases each). From germline, CDR1 is SGHNT and CDR2 YYREEE (reference sequence). Trimming stripped 0 bases from V and 0 bases from J, with 19 bases between. The CDR3 is made up of 18 amino acids. The CDR3 DNA sequence: TGTGCCAGCAGCTTGGGGCCCAAGGGGAGCGCCCCCTCCTACGAGCAGTACTTC. Residues: CASSLGPKGSAPSYEQYF.

This clone has just a few counts. The genes are TRBV7-8 and TRBJ2-7, with D possibly being TRBD2 (6 bases). This CDR3 has 14 residues. Germline-derived CDR1 and CDR2 are SGHVS and FQNEAQ. The V and J ends lost 5 bases and 1 base respectively, with 12 bases between them. The CDR3 here is CASSAGTLSYEQYF. CDR3 nucleotides: TGTGCCAGCAGCGCGGGGACTTTATCCTACGAGCAGTACTTC.

The rearrangement links TRBV5-1 to TRBJ2-3, with TRBD1 matching 7 bases. The CDR3 totals 17 residues. J lost 0 bases, V lost 4 bases, and 11 bases had no gene match. Germline V CDR1 and CDR2: SGHRS, YFSETQ. The CDR3, as DNA: TGCGCCAGCAGCAGACAGACAGGGTTAACTAGCACAGATACGCAGTATTTT. Amino acids: CASSRQTGLTSTDTQYF.

The chain has TRBV7-9 and TRBJ1-4; D call uncertain. V lost 2 bases and J lost 6, with 4 bases in between. Germline CDR1 reads SEHNR; CDR2 reads FQNEAQ (reference sequence). This CDR3 comprises 12 residues. Here the CDR3 reads CASSLNDEKLFF. For the CDR3, the DNA is TGTGCCAGCAGCTTAAACGATGAAAAACTGTTTTTT.

The chain carries TRBV5-5 and TRBJ2-1; 7 bases map to TRBD2. Germline V gene sequence: CDR1 SGHKS, CDR2 YYEKEE (reference sequence). V was clipped by 1 base and J by 13 bases; unmatched bases: 8. The CDR3 is 13 residues long. As DNA, the CDR3 is TGTGCCAGCAGCTTGACCGGGACTACCTTACAGTTCTTC. Residues: CASSLTGTTLQFF.

This chain uses TRBV28 with TRBJ2-4; D may be TRBD1 or TRBD2 (5 bases each). In germline, CDR1 is MDHEN, CDR2 SYDVKM. V was clipped by 10 bases and J by 0 bases, with 25 bases between them. The CDR3 has 18 amino acids. CDR3 bases: TGTGCCACGAAGATTCGGGACCAACTGGGGGAAGCCAAAAACATTCAGTACTTC. As protein: CATKIRDQLGEAKNIQYF.

The CDR3 nucleotides are TGTGCCAGCAGCCCCGGGACTTCCCTATCCTACGAGCAGTACTTC. Amino acid sequence: CASSPGTSLSYEQYF. The gene calls are TRBV9 and TRBJ2-7, with a possible D match to TRBD2 (6 bases). There are 15 residues in the CDR3. Per the germline V gene, CDR1 is SGDLS and CDR2 is YYNGEE. V was clipped by 4 bases and J by 1 base, with 15 bases between them.

Points on this clone: This sample also contains other DNA sequences that code for the same CDR3. The genes are TRBV7-3 and TRBJ2-3; the D gene is possibly TRBD1 (6 bases). CDR1 SGHTA and CDR2 FQGTGA come from the germline V gene. Deletions cut 3 bases from V and 1 base from J, with 8 bases between. The CDR3 extends over 14 amino acids. CDR3 DNA: TGTGCCAGCAGCTTGGCAGGGGGCACAGATACGCAGTATTTT. Translation gives CASSLAGGTDTQYF.

This clone was seen a handful of times. The rearrangement links TRBV4-2 to TRBJ2-2, with D unclear. There are 15 residues in the CDR3. Trimming pared 0 bases from V and 2 bases from J, leaving 7 bases between. Germline CDR1 is LGHNA and CDR2 is YNFKEQ. The CDR3 here is CASSQDLANTGELFF. Written as DNA, the CDR3 is TGTGCCAGCAGCCAAGATTTGGCAAACACCGGGGAGCTGTTTTTT.

This clone was seen a single time. The genes are TRBV5-1 and TRBJ1-1; 7 bases fit TRBD1. Germline CDR1 reads SGHRS; CDR2 reads YFSETQ. Trimming removed 4 bases from V and 3 bases from J; junction bases left unmatched: 6. The CDR3 has 14 residues. The CDR3 loop reads CASSGKGADTEAFF. The DNA of the CDR3 is TGCGCCAGCAGCGGGAAGGGGGCGGACACTGAAGCTTTCTTT.

The V gene is TRBV7-2, the J gene TRBJ2-2; no definite D call. The V end was cut by 1 base, the J end by 3 bases, with 6 bases between. This CDR3 region has 14 residues. CDR1 and CDR2 from the germline V gene are SGHTA and FQGNSA. The chain's CDR3 is CASSLGLYTGELFF. The CDR3 DNA reads TGTGCCAGCAGCTTAGGACTTTACACCGGGGAGCTGTTTTTT.

This clone was observed once. V is TRBV27 and J is TRBJ1-2; 9 positions match TRBD1. Per germline, CDR1 MNHEY and CDR2 SMNVEV (reference sequence). After removal of 5 bases from V and 5 bases from J, the junction contained 9 bases not matched to a gene. This CDR3 spans 15 amino acids. In nucleotides, the CDR3 is TGTGCCAGCAGTCCGTATGCCGGGACAGGGTATGGCTACACCTTC. Translation gives CASSPYAGTGYGYTF.

This clone has only one observation. The V call is TRBV2, the J call TRBJ2-2, with a weak D call TRBD1 (6 bases). V was cut by 6 bases and J by 8 bases, with 7 bases left in between. From germline, CDR1 is SNHLY and CDR2 FYNNEI. The CDR3 has 11 amino acids. Written as DNA, the CDR3 is TGTGCCAGCAGGCAGGGGGGGGAGCTGTTTTTT. This translates into CASRQGGELFF.